This T cell receptor (beta chain) was sequenced for a study of beta chain features in type 1 diabetes. Notes on the study in general: Any HLA effect on TCRB rearrangement was left unresolved by small sub-analyses. Short templates might get an advantage during PCR, and this would be equal in patients and controls. All four CD4+ subsets of Type 1 diabetes patients contained TCRB CDR3s that were moderately but significantly shorter. Researchers cautioned that cDNA sequencing could over-represent cells with high TCR expression.

Sorted CD4+ subsets: naive, central memory, regulatory, stem cell-like memory (CD45RO/CCR7/CD25/CD127/CD95/CD27 panel). Expressed TCRB transcripts were sequenced after all isolated RNA was converted to cDNA. Assay used: immunoSEQ multiplex PCR; TCRdb lists only in-frame clones, some missing. Of over 90,000 clones in the sample, under 30% are singletons; the top ten hold approximately 0.5%. CDR3 length equals 13 residues. The germline V gene has CDR1 ENHRY and CDR2 SYGVKD. The ends were cut back, 11 bases at V and 5 bases at J, with 19 bases in the middle. Comment on this clone: Its target is not known.

Sequenced: central memory CD4+ T cells from blood. The TCR sequence derives from a woman in her late teens or twenties with type 1 diabetes. The chain employs TRBV10-3 and TRBJ2-7; a possible D gene is TRBD1 (6 bases). The CDR3 reads CASNPQGFDEQYF. The CDR3 DNA is TGTGCCTCTAATCCGCAGGGGTTTGACGAGCAGTACTTC.